A selection of T cell receptor beta chains follows, all from one sample in a study of blood T cell repertoires in COVID-19. Only in-frame clones appear in the TCRdb table, and some are missing; sequencing was by immunoSEQ multiplex PCR. Of roughly 66,000 clones in the sample, approximately 90% were seen once. The sample consisted of peripheral blood. Receptor source: a human donor in a cohort sampled during active COVID-19. Both conserved end residues are part of each CDR3. A D gene is named only where the DNA matches it firmly. Where a row states a size, it is once, few, many or the class of an expanded clone; other rows omit it.

V gene: TRBV4-3; D gene: TRBD2; clone size: -; J gene: TRBJ2-2; CDR3 protein: CASSQDTAGGPGVGELFF; CDR3 DNA: TGCGCCAGCAGCCAAGATACAGCGGGAGGGCCGGGGGTCGGGGAGCTGTTTTTT
V gene: TRBV10-1; D gene: -; clone size: -; J gene: TRBJ2-5; CDR3 protein: CASSESGSQETQYF; CDR3 DNA: TGCGCCAGCAGTGAGTCGGGCTCTCAAGAGACCCAGTACTTC
V gene: TRBV3-1/TRBV3-2; D gene: -; clone size: -; J gene: TRBJ1-4; CDR3 protein: CASSQRIVGGNEKLFF; CDR3 DNA: TGTGCCAGCAGCCAGAGAATAGTTGGGGGGAACGAAAAACTGTTTTTT
V gene: TRBV11-2; D gene: TRBD2; clone size: -; J gene: TRBJ2-7; CDR3 protein: CASSISGLSYEQYF; CDR3 DNA: TGTGCCAGCAGCATTAGCGGGCTCTCCTACGAGCAGTACTTC
V gene: TRBV5-1; D gene: TRBD2; clone size: -; J gene: TRBJ2-7; CDR3 protein: CASSLGAGGRGYEQYF; CDR3 DNA: TGCGCCAGCAGCTTGGGAGCGGGAGGGCGGGGATACGAGCAGTACTTC
V gene: TRBV11-2; D gene: TRBD2; clone size: -; J gene: TRBJ2-3; CDR3 protein: CASSLVSGDTDTQYF; CDR3 DNA: TGTGCCAGCAGCTTGGTTAGCGGGGATACAGATACGCAGTATTTT
V gene: TRBV7-2; D gene: TRBD2; clone size: -; J gene: TRBJ2-1; CDR3 protein: CASSERTIAGGNNEQFF; CDR3 DNA: TGTGCCAGCAGCGAACGGACCATAGCGGGGGGGAACAATGAGCAGTTCTTC
V gene: TRBV30; D gene: -; clone size: few; J gene: TRBJ1-1; CDR3 protein: CAWSVGSFGTEAFF; CDR3 DNA: TGTGCCTGGAGTGTCGGGAGTTTCGGGACTGAAGCTTTCTTT
V gene: TRBV15; D gene: TRBD1; clone size: -; J gene: TRBJ1-2; CDR3 protein: CATSSGSGGSYYGYTF; CDR3 DNA: TGTGCCACCAGCAGCGGTTCAGGGGGCTCTTACTATGGCTACACCTTC
V gene: TRBV7-2; D gene: TRBD1; clone size: once; J gene: TRBJ1-2; CDR3 protein: CASSSVGTGGNYGYTF; CDR3 DNA: TGTGCCAGCAGCTCAGTCGGGACAGGGGGCAACTATGGCTACACCTTC
V gene: TRBV18; D gene: -; clone size: -; J gene: TRBJ2-5; CDR3 protein: CASSRGGVIETQYF; CDR3 DNA: TGTGCCAGCTCACGGGGGGGCGTAATCGAGACCCAGTACTTC
V gene: TRBV25-1; D gene: TRBD1; clone size: -; J gene: TRBJ1-1; CDR3 protein: CASSVYRGDMNTEAFF; CDR3 DNA: TGTGCCAGCAGTGTCTACAGGGGGGATATGAACACTGAAGCTTTCTTT
V gene: TRBV3-1/TRBV3-2; D gene: -; clone size: -; J gene: TRBJ2-7; CDR3 protein: CASSPTGYEQYF; CDR3 DNA: TGTGCCAGCAGCCCGACAGGCTACGAGCAGTACTTC
V gene: TRBV19; D gene: TRBD2; clone size: -; J gene: TRBJ2-3; CDR3 protein: CASSIVRGLAGVTDTQYF; CDR3 DNA: TGTGCCAGTAGTATAGTTAGAGGACTAGCGGGAGTTACAGATACGCAGTATTTT
V gene: TRBV27; D gene: -; clone size: -; J gene: TRBJ1-5; CDR3 protein: CASSSLRTENQPQHF; CDR3 DNA: TGTGCCAGCAGTTCCCTCCGGACTGAGAATCAGCCCCAGCATTTT
V gene: TRBV2; D gene: TRBD2; clone size: -; J gene: TRBJ2-1; CDR3 protein: CASSTLAASYNEQFF; CDR3 DNA: TGTGCCAGCAGTACACTAGCGGCCTCCTACAATGAGCAGTTCTTC
V gene: TRBV18; D gene: TRBD2; clone size: -; J gene: TRBJ2-2; CDR3 protein: CASSPTGGLNTGELFF; CDR3 DNA: TGTGCCAGCTCACCTACGGGAGGGCTGAACACCGGGGAGCTGTTTTTT
V gene: TRBV7-9; D gene: -; clone size: -; J gene: TRBJ1-1; CDR3 protein: CASSLGSVNTEAFF; CDR3 DNA: TGTGCCAGCAGCTTAGGTTCAGTGAACACTGAAGCTTTCTTT
V gene: TRBV5-6; D gene: TRBD1; clone size: -; J gene: TRBJ2-1; CDR3 protein: CASSLWDRSRNEQFF; CDR3 DNA: TGTGCCAGCAGCTTGTGGGACAGGTCTCGCAATGAGCAGTTCTTC
V gene: TRBV28; D gene: -; clone size: -; J gene: TRBJ1-1; CDR3 protein: CASSFLTLRETEAFF; CDR3 DNA: TGTGCCAGCAGTTTTCTGACACTCAGGGAAACTGAAGCTTTCTTT
V gene: TRBV7-2; D gene: TRBD2; clone size: -; J gene: TRBJ2-7; CDR3 protein: CASSSELASYEQYF; CDR3 DNA: TGTGCCAGCAGCTCGGAACTAGCGTCCTACGAGCAGTACTTC
V gene: TRBV19; D gene: TRBD1; clone size: -; J gene: TRBJ2-1; CDR3 protein: CASSMPGTGGVFQFF; CDR3 DNA: TGTGCCAGTAGTATGCCCGGGACAGGGGGGGTTTTTCAGTTCTTC
V gene: TRBV15; D gene: -; clone size: -; J gene: TRBJ1-5; CDR3 protein: CATSIDTLNQPQHF; CDR3 DNA: TGTGCCACCAGTATCGACACCCTCAATCAGCCCCAGCATTTT
V gene: TRBV3-1/TRBV3-2; D gene: -; clone size: -; J gene: TRBJ1-1; CDR3 protein: CASSQGIGSQRNTEAFF; CDR3 DNA: TGTGCCAGCAGCCAAGGGATCGGGTCCCAAAGGAACACTGAAGCTTTCTTT
V gene: TRBV6-4; D gene: -; clone size: -; J gene: TRBJ1-5; CDR3 protein: CARKEGGTQGLF; CDR3 DNA: TGTGCCAGAAAGGAGGGCGGGACGCAGGGTCTTTTT
V gene: TRBV20-1; D gene: TRBD1; clone size: -; J gene: TRBJ2-7; CDR3 protein: CSASSPPGQGDEQYF; CDR3 DNA: TGCAGTGCTAGTTCACCCCCGGGACAGGGGGACGAGCAGTACTTC
V gene: TRBV11-2; D gene: -; clone size: once; J gene: TRBJ1-1; CDR3 protein: CASSFAGEGNTEAFF; CDR3 DNA: TGTGCCAGCAGCTTTGCAGGGGAGGGGAACACTGAAGCTTTCTTT
V gene: TRBV6-5; D gene: TRBD1; clone size: -; J gene: TRBJ1-1; CDR3 protein: CASNTGERGTEAFF; CDR3 DNA: TGTGCCAGCAACACAGGGGAACGCGGTACTGAAGCTTTCTTT
V gene: TRBV12-3/TRBV12-4; D gene: -; clone size: -; J gene: TRBJ1-2; CDR3 protein: CASSLGSDGYTF; CDR3 DNA: TGTGCCAGCAGTTTAGGGAGCGATGGCTACACCTTC
V gene: TRBV23-1; D gene: -; clone size: once; J gene: TRBJ2-3; CDR3 protein: CASSQSSGGTDTQYF; CDR3 DNA: TGCGCCAGCAGTCAATCCAGCGGAGGCACAGATACGCAGTATTTT
V gene: TRBV5-4; D gene: TRBD2; clone size: -; J gene: TRBJ2-7; CDR3 protein: CASSGAGTSGRSPYEQYF; CDR3 DNA: TGTGCCAGCAGCGGCGCCGGGACTAGCGGGAGGAGCCCCTACGAGCAGTACTTC
V gene: TRBV7-2; D gene: -; clone size: -; J gene: TRBJ2-3; CDR3 protein: CASSLGGTWSTDTQYF; CDR3 DNA: TGTGCCAGCAGCTTAGGCGGGACCTGGAGCACAGATACGCAGTATTTT
V gene: TRBV6-6; D gene: TRBD1; clone size: -; J gene: TRBJ1-2; CDR3 protein: CASSYGTGVGYTF; CDR3 DNA: TGTGCCAGCAGTTACGGGACAGGGGTTGGCTACACCTTC
V gene: TRBV19; D gene: -; clone size: -; J gene: TRBJ1-5; CDR3 protein: CASSSSSRNQPQHF; CDR3 DNA: TGTGCCAGTAGTTCCTCGAGTCGAAATCAGCCCCAGCATTTT
V gene: TRBV15; D gene: -; clone size: -; J gene: TRBJ1-6; CDR3 protein: CATSRDNGARPLHF; CDR3 DNA: TGTGCCACCAGCAGAGACAACGGAGCACGGCCCCTCCACTTT
V gene: TRBV6-5; D gene: -; clone size: -; J gene: TRBJ1-2; CDR3 protein: CASSYSQGQRNYGYTF; CDR3 DNA: TGTGCCAGCAGTTACTCGCAGGGACAAAGAAACTATGGCTACACCTTC
V gene: TRBV4-3; D gene: TRBD2; clone size: once; J gene: TRBJ2-3; CDR3 protein: CASSQETSGTDTQYF; CDR3 DNA: TGCGCCAGCAGCCAAGAAACTAGCGGGACGGATACGCAGTATTTT
V gene: TRBV28; D gene: TRBD1; clone size: -; J gene: TRBJ2-3; CDR3 protein: CASSLGDRGPQYF; CDR3 DNA: TGTGCCAGCAGTCTAGGGGACAGGGGGCCGCAGTATTTT
V gene: TRBV27; D gene: -; clone size: -; J gene: TRBJ1-4; CDR3 protein: CASSSPRAGNEKLFF; CDR3 DNA: TGTGCCAGCAGCTCGCCCCGGGCGGGTAATGAAAAACTGTTTTTT
V gene: TRBV10-1; D gene: TRBD1; clone size: -; J gene: TRBJ1-1; CDR3 protein: CASSLSRDRGEAFF; CDR3 DNA: TGCGCCAGCAGTTTATCTCGGGACAGGGGGGAAGCTTTCTTT
V gene: TRBV30; D gene: TRBD2; clone size: -; J gene: TRBJ2-1; CDR3 protein: CAWTPRREIRSYNEQFF; CDR3 DNA: TGTGCCTGGACCCCCCGGCGGGAGATACGGTCCTACAATGAGCAGTTCTTC
V gene: TRBV6-2/TRBV6-3; D gene: -; clone size: -; J gene: TRBJ1-5; CDR3 protein: CASSYEIRQFSNQPQHF; CDR3 DNA: TGTGCCAGCAGTTACGAGATTCGACAGTTTAGCAATCAGCCCCAGCATTTT
V gene: TRBV28; D gene: TRBD1; clone size: -; J gene: TRBJ2-1; CDR3 protein: CASSSAGTEPLVEQFF; CDR3 DNA: TGTGCCAGCAGTTCAGCCGGGACAGAGCCCCTCGTTGAGCAGTTCTTC
V gene: TRBV7-2; D gene: -; clone size: once; J gene: TRBJ2-7; CDR3 protein: CASSRPDSSYEQYF; CDR3 DNA: TGTGCCAGCAGCCGTCCGGACAGCTCCTACGAGCAGTACTTC
V gene: TRBV5-4; D gene: -; clone size: -; J gene: TRBJ1-4; CDR3 protein: CASSWELDATNEKLFF; CDR3 DNA: TGTGCCAGCAGCTGGGAGCTGGACGCAACTAATGAAAAACTGTTTTTT